The 18 T cell receptor beta chains below come from one sample, sequenced in a study of T cell responses to AZD1222 COVID-19 vaccine. Clones were read by immunoSEQ multiplex PCR, and TCRdb kept only the in-frame ones, dropping some. The table includes tens of thousands of clones, over 80% detected once. Specimen: peripheral blood, collected on day 0 of AZD1222 vaccination. The receptors shown here come from an adult in good health.

This rearrangement joins TRBV7-9 to TRBJ2-3, with 9 bases aligning to TRBD1. The CDR3 contains 16 residues. Germline CDR1 is SEHNR and CDR2 is FQNEAQ (reference sequence). Germline trimming cut 1 base from V and 4 bases from J; bases unmatched to any gene: 6. The CDR3 DNA reads TGTGCCAGCAGCTTAGACCGGGACAGGGTGTCAGATACGCAGTATTTT. This translates into CASSLDRDRVSDTQYF.

This clone is a singleton in its sample. This same CDR3 is encoded by further DNA sequences in the sample. This sequence joins TRBV3-1 (or the pseudogene TRBV3-2) and TRBJ1-1, with D perhaps TRBD1 (5 bases). This CDR3 is built from 13 residues. CDR1 LGHDT and CDR2 YNNKEL come from the germline V gene (reference sequence). The V end lost 4 bases, the J end lost 1 base, and 7 bases lay between the germline ends. CDR3 amino acids: CASSPGGNTEAFF. The CDR3, as DNA: TGTGCCAGCAGCCCGGGGGGGAACACTGAAGCTTTCTTT.

V gene TRBV5-1 combines with J gene TRBJ2-2; 9 nucleotides agree with TRBD1. The V gene's germline CDR1 is SGHRS and CDR2 YFSETQ. The ends lost 4 bases at V and 1 base at J; junction bases unmatched: 2. This CDR3 has 15 amino acids. CDR3 DNA: TGCGCCAGCAGCCGGGGACAGGGGAACACCGGGGAGCTGTTTTTT. Encoded protein: CASSRGQGNTGELFF.

The chain combines TRBV13 with TRBJ2-5, with 12 bases lining up with TRBD2. Germline CDR1 and CDR2: PRHDT and FYEKMQ (reference sequence). The trim removed 4 bases at V and 2 bases at J, leaving 5 bases unmatched. The CDR3 contains 16 residues. In DNA form, the CDR3 reads TGTGCCAGCAGCTCGTGGGGACTAGCGGGTCAAGAGACCCAGTACTTC. Amino acid sequence: CASSSWGLAGQETQYF.

The rearrangement links TRBV11-2 to TRBJ2-2; TRBD1 agrees at 7 bases. V lost 5 bases and J lost 2; bases outside the gene matches: 8. Germline CDR1 SGHAT, CDR2 FQNNGV. The length of the CDR3 is 16 residues. The CDR3 region has the DNA TGTGCCAGCAGCGCACAGGGGATGGAAAACACCGGGGAGCTGTTTTTT. Its protein is CASSAQGMENTGELFF.

This sequence joins TRBV10-2 and TRBJ2-7; TRBD2 matches at 9 bases. Looked up from germline, CDR1 is WSHSY and CDR2 is SAAADI. V was clipped by 3 bases and J by 0 bases; unmatched bases: 6. The CDR3 sequence is 16 residues long. The CDR3 bases are TGCGCCAGCAGTGACCCTGCAGCGGGGGGCTCCTACGAGCAGTACTTC. It is translated as CASSDPAAGGSYEQYF.

The gene calls are TRBV11-2 and TRBJ2-2, with 10 nucleotides matching TRBD2. This CDR3 has 16 residues. Trimming took 3 bases from V and 1 from J; bases not matched to a gene: 2. Per germline, CDR1 SGHAT and CDR2 FQNNGV. CDR3 amino acids: CASSLLAGGNTGELFF. As DNA, the CDR3 is TGTGCCAGCAGCTTGTTAGCGGGGGGGAACACCGGGGAGCTGTTTTTT.

This chain connects TRBV29-1 to TRBJ2-3, with 10 bases matching TRBD2. Looked up from germline, CDR1 is SQVTM and CDR2 is ANQGSEA. The CDR3 consists of 13 residues. The J segment lost 3 bases and the V segment lost 4 bases, leaving 1 base of the junction unmatched. The CDR3 here is CSVASGGTDTQYF. The CDR3 bases are TGCAGCGTTGCTAGCGGGGGAACAGATACGCAGTATTTT.

CDR3 sequence reads: CASSPDPPGTGELFF. DNA for the CDR3: TGTGCCAGCAGTCCCGATCCCCCGGGCACCGGGGAGCTGTTTTTT. V and J are TRBV6-6 and TRBJ2-2; D unresolved. Per the germline V gene, CDR1 is MNHNY and CDR2 is SVGAGI (reference sequence). The CDR3 sequence is 15 residues long. V shed 5 bases and J shed 4 bases, with 14 bases lying between them.

The CDR3 bases are TGTGCCAGCCTAAGCTGGGGTTCCTATAATTCACCCCTCCACTTT. It specifies CASLSWGSYNSPLHF. The chain uses TRBV6-5 and TRBJ1-6; D is uncertain. Between the trimmed V and J ends, which lost 8 bases and 1 base, there was a span of 12 bases. The CDR3 totals 15 residues. Looked up from germline, CDR1 is MNHEY and CDR2 is SVGAGI.

V is TRBV21-1 and J is TRBJ1-1; the table assigns TRBD1, which was not confirmed against the DNA. TRBV21-1 is an annotated pseudogene. The CDR3 has 17 amino acids. CDR3 region: CASRSLGGQGTILEAFF. The DNA for the CDR3 is TGTGCCAGCCGATCTCTCGGCGGACAGGGCACAATTCTAGAAGCTTTCTTT.

In its sample, this clone was seen once. The J gene is TRBJ2-1, the V gene TRBV7-9; D uncertain. The CDR3 is made up of 14 amino acids. Germline lookup yields CDR1 SEHNR and CDR2 FQNEAQ (reference sequence). Trimming stripped 1 base from V and 5 bases from J, with 9 bases between. This CDR3 reads CASSLGRENNEQFF. The CDR3 region has the DNA TGTGCCAGCAGCTTAGGTCGAGAAAACAATGAGCAGTTCTTC.

This chain connects TRBV7-6 to TRBJ2-1, with TRBD2 matching over 8 bases. Germline V gene sequence: CDR1 SGHVS, CDR2 FNYEAQ. The CDR3 extends over 15 amino acids. Trimming at V came to 5 bases and at J to 8 bases, leaving 11 bases not matched to a gene. CDR3 in amino acids: CASSTTGLVGDEQFF. CDR3 DNA: TGTGCCAGCAGCACCACGGGACTAGTCGGGGATGAGCAGTTCTTC.

The V and J genes are TRBV4-3 and TRBJ1-4, with TRBD1 matching over 7 bases. This CDR3 is 15 amino acids long. Germline trimming cut 1 base from V and 3 bases from J; bases unmatched to any gene: 2. Per germline, CDR1 LGHNA and CDR2 YSLEER. DNA for the CDR3: TGCGCCAGCAGCCAAGGACAGGGAGCTAATGAAAAACTGTTTTTT. Translating it yields CASSQGQGANEKLFF.

The rearrangement joins TRBV2 to TRBJ2-1, with D hard to call. Trimming shortened V by 7 bases and J by 4 bases, and 11 bases separated the two germline ends. The CDR3 sequence is 13 residues long. From germline, CDR1 is SNHLY and CDR2 FYNNEI. DNA of the CDR3: TGTGCCAGCATCCGCGACACATACAATGAGCAGTTCTTC. As protein: CASIRDTYNEQFF.

The chain combines TRBV5-1 with TRBJ2-1; 10 nucleotides line up with TRBD1. This CDR3 comprises 15 residues. Germline V gene sequence: CDR1 SGHRS, CDR2 YFSETQ. J gave up 9 bases and V 4 bases, and 10 bases lay outside the gene matches. CDR3 DNA sequence: TGCGCCAGCAGCGTCCGGGACAGGGGAATGGGTGAGCAGTTCTTC. Amino acid sequence: CASSVRDRGMGEQFF.

The chain has TRBV4-3 and TRBJ2-2; 15 nucleotides match TRBD2. Germline-derived CDR1 and CDR2 are LGHNA and YSLEER. J lost 3 bases, V lost 4 bases, and 12 bases had no gene match. There are 20 residues in the CDR3. CDR3 nucleotides: TGCGCCAGCAGCCCATCCTTAGGACTAGCGGGGGGGCCCCACACCGGGGAGCTGTTTTTT. Translating it yields CASSPSLGLAGGPHTGELFF.

The CDR3 spells CASSFDSYNSPLHF. CDR3 sequence (DNA): TGTGCCAGTAGTTTCGACTCCTATAATTCACCCCTCCACTTT. The V call is TRBV19, the J call TRBJ1-6; no firm D call. Trimming took 5 bases from V and 0 from J, leaving 5 bases between them. Germline V gene sequence: CDR1 LNHDA, CDR2 SQIVND (reference sequence). The CDR3 sequence is 14 residues long.